The 17 T cell receptor beta chains presented below share a single source sample, sequenced in a study of blood T cell repertoires in COVID-19. The data were produced by immunoSEQ multiplex PCR, yet TCRdb's version contains in-frame clones alone and is incomplete. The repertoire includes 200,000 to 250,000 clones, around 83% of them detected once, and roughly 1.9% sits in the top ten. Source material: peripheral blood. These receptor sequences come from a man under 40 who had recovered from COVID-19.

The chain links TRBV6-5 to TRBJ1-1; unclear D gene. The CDR3 totals 14 residues. Between the trimmed V and J ends, which lost 8 bases and 5 bases, there was a span of 18 bases. Germline V gene sequence: CDR1 MNHEY, CDR2 SVGAGI. The CDR3 DNA reads TGTGCCAGCCCTACGGACGAGGGATGGACTGAAGCTTTCTTT. Translation: CASPTDEGWTEAFF.

This clone was seen more than once but under ten times. The gene calls are TRBV6-5 and TRBJ1-2; D is unresolved. Trimming stripped 0 bases from V and 8 bases from J, with 16 bases between. The CDR3 covers 15 residues. The germline V gene encodes CDR1 MNHEY and CDR2 SVGAGI. The CDR3: CASSYSSGRVGGYTF. The CDR3 coding sequence is TGTGCCAGCAGTTACTCGAGCGGGCGCGTCGGAGGCTACACCTTC.

V usage is TRBV11-2 and J usage is TRBJ1-1; a possible D gene is TRBD1 (5 bases). Germline CDR1 and CDR2: SGHAT and FQNNGV. The CDR3 has 14 amino acids. Trimming shortened V by 5 bases and J by 5 bases, and 15 bases separated the two germline ends. The CDR3 here is CASSPQGSETEAFF. The CDR3 nucleotides read TGTGCCAGCAGCCCGCAGGGAAGTGAGACTGAAGCTTTCTTT.

This clone has just one count. The chain couples TRBV15 to TRBJ2-2, with D maybe TRBD1 (5 bases). Germline V gene sequence: CDR1 LNHNV, CDR2 YYDKDF (reference sequence). Trimming left V 4 bases short and J 6 bases short, with 15 bases between. The CDR3 consists of 15 residues. The chain's CDR3 is CATSKRKGSSGELFF. CDR3 coding DNA: TGTGCCACCAGCAAGAGAAAGGGGTCTTCCGGGGAGCTGTTTTTT.

This chain connects TRBV24-1 to TRBJ1-4; D gene uncertain. Germline V CDR1 and CDR2: KGHDR, SFDVKD. This CDR3 region has 15 residues. V was cut by 5 bases and J by 2 bases, with 11 bases left in between. CDR3 nucleotides: TGTGCCACCAGTGGGAGGTCACGCACTAATGAAAAACTGTTTTTT. Protein: CATSGRSRTNEKLFF.

The CDR3 coding sequence is TGTGCCAGCAGCGGGGCCCCGGGCACTGAAGCTTTCTTT. Its translation: CASSGAPGTEAFF. This chain uses TRBV5-6 with TRBJ1-1, with TRBD1 as a possible D gene (5 bases). CDR3 length: 13 amino acids. Trimming took 4 bases from V and 4 from J, leaving 11 bases between them. Germline V gene lookup returns CDR1 SGHDT and CDR2 YYEEEE.

The chain is built from TRBV6-4 and TRBJ2-1, with TRBD2 as a possible D gene (7 bases). The CDR3 totals 15 residues. Germline CDR1 and CDR2: MRHNA and SNTAGT. Trimming cost V 0 bases and J 9 bases, with 15 bases left between them. CDR3 region: CASSDSGRGAREQFF. In DNA, the CDR3 is TGTGCCAGCAGTGACTCGGGTCGGGGGGCCCGTGAGCAGTTCTTC.

The rearrangement links TRBV6-5 to TRBJ2-5, with 10 bases fitting TRBD2. The trim removed 8 bases at V and 1 base at J, leaving 7 bases unmatched. CDR1 and CDR2 from the germline V gene are MNHEY and SVGAGI. This CDR3 spans 15 amino acids. This CDR3 is CASSPSGGPQETQYF. CDR3 coding DNA: TGTGCCAGCTCCCCTAGCGGGGGTCCCCAAGAGACCCAGTACTTC.

The rearrangement uses TRBV5-6 and TRBJ1-3; D remains ambiguous. Trimming took off 6 bases at V and 1 base at J, with 17 bases between the two ends. The CDR3 contains 16 residues. Germline loops: CDR1 SGHDT, CDR2 YYEEEE. The CDR3 spells CASTSGAGISGNTIYF. CDR3 coding DNA: TGTGCCAGCACCTCGGGAGCTGGGATATCTGGAAACACCATATATTTT. The whole variable domain, remainder taken from reference TRBV5-6 and TRBJ1-3, is DAGVTQSPTHLIKTRGQQVTLRCSPKSGHDTVSWYQQALGQGPQFIFQYYEEEERQRGNFPDRFSGHQFPNYSSELNVNALLLGDSALYLCASTSGAGISGNTIYFGEGSWLTVV.

The chain carries TRBV7-6 and TRBJ2-7; 7 nucleotides align to TRBD1. Germline V gene data show CDR1 as SGHVS and CDR2 as FNYEAQ. The CDR3 has 16 amino acids. The J segment lost 6 bases and the V segment lost 1 base, leaving 12 bases of the junction unmatched. The CDR3 spells CASSLGLDRERGEQYF. CDR3 coding DNA: TGTGCCAGCAGCTTAGGACTCGACAGGGAACGGGGCGAGCAGTACTTC.

The chain is built from TRBV6-1 and TRBJ1-2; D not resolved. Germline-derived CDR1 and CDR2 are MNHNS and SASEGT. The CDR3 loop spans 15 amino acids. V dropped 3 bases and J dropped 8 bases, with 19 bases sitting between them. Here the CDR3 reads CASSDGVEGLGGYTF. In DNA, the CDR3 is TGTGCCAGCAGTGATGGGGTGGAGGGCCTGGGGGGCTACACCTTC.

The chain employs TRBV19 and TRBJ1-1; the match to TRBD1 covers 8 bases. This CDR3 is 17 amino acids long. After removal of 7 bases from V and 1 base from J, the junction contained 14 bases not matched to a gene. The germline V gene encodes CDR1 LNHDA and CDR2 SQIVND (reference sequence). The CDR3 bases are TGTGCCAGTACCCCCTACCACGGGACAGGTGGGAACACTGAAGCTTTCTTT. It translates to CASTPYHGTGGNTEAFF.

The V gene is TRBV7-3, the J gene TRBJ2-2; 11 bases fit TRBD2. This CDR3 comprises 17 residues. The germline gives CDR1 SGHTA, CDR2 FQGTGA. With 3 bases clipped from V and 0 bases from J, the junction kept 3 bases outside the gene matches. The DNA of the CDR3 is TGTGCCAGCAGCTTTAGCGGGGGGGCCTCGAACACCGGGGAGCTGTTTTTT. It encodes CASSFSGGASNTGELFF.

This clone was picked up a small number of times. This rearrangement joins TRBV6-5 to TRBJ1-4; 11 bases match TRBD1. Germline-derived CDR1 and CDR2 are MNHEY and SVGAGI. This CDR3 has 14 residues. V was clipped by 7 bases and J by 8 bases; unmatched bases: 6. CDR3 protein: CASKGGTGGEKLFF. The CDR3 coding sequence is TGTGCCAGCAAGGGGGGGACAGGGGGAGAAAAACTGTTTTTT.

This chain links TRBV19 with TRBJ1-5, with TRBD1 as a possible D gene (6 bases). Trimming stripped 4 bases from V and 4 bases from J, with 11 bases between. Germline CDR1 LNHDA, CDR2 SQIVND (reference sequence). The CDR3 contains 14 residues. CDR3 region: CASSSRGLNQPQHF. The DNA of the CDR3 is TGTGCCAGTAGTAGCAGGGGCCTAAATCAGCCCCAGCATTTT.

The chain carries TRBV14 and TRBJ1-2; D gene ambiguous. The germline gives CDR1 SGHDN, CDR2 FVKESK. V was shortened by 4 bases and J by 7 bases, with 13 bases between the two germline ends. CDR3 length: 13 amino acids. In DNA, the CDR3 is TGTGCCAGCAGCCGAGTCCCTATCTCTGGCTACACCTTC. Translated: CASSRVPISGYTF. Full variable domain (outside the CDR3, taken from reference TRBV14 and TRBJ1-2): EAGVTQFPSHSVIEKGQTVTLRCDPISGHDNLYWYRRVMGKEIKFLLHFVKESKQDESGMPNNRFLAERTGGTYSTLKVQPAELEDSGVYFCASSRVPISGYTFGSGTRLTVV.

The V and J genes are TRBV28 and TRBJ2-5; TRBD2 aligns across 7 bases. This CDR3 is 15 amino acids long. Trimming took 5 bases from V and 6 from J; bases not matched to a gene: 12. Germline assignment: CDR1 MDHEN and CDR2 SYDVKM. The DNA of the CDR3 is TGTGCCAGCAGTAACCCCTGGGAGGGGAAACAGACCCAGTACTTC. Translated: CASSNPWEGKQTQYF. Full variable domain (rest looked up from reference TRBV28 and TRBJ2-5): DVKVTQSSRYLVKRTGEKVFLECVQDMDHENMFWYRQDPGLGLRLIYFSYDVKMKEKGDIPEGYSVSREKKERFSLILESASTNQTSMYLCASSNPWEGKQTQYFGPGTRLLVL.